The rows below give T cell receptor beta chains drawn from one sample of a study of blood T cell repertoires in COVID-19. Only in-frame clones appear in the TCRdb table, and some are missing; sequencing was by immunoSEQ multiplex PCR. The sample has about 160,000 clones; about 80% are singletons. The sequenced material came from peripheral blood. Receptor source: a man aged 60 to 69 with acute or convalescent COVID-19. The CDR3 runs from the conserved cysteine through the conserved F or W. Fields, in order: clone size, CDR3 length, J gene, V gene, D gene, CDR3 protein, CDR3 DNA. The D gene is left open where the match is weak. Clone size is given for some rows only: seen once, a few or many times, or a class if the clone is expanded.

NA,17,TRBJ1-3,TRBV13,TRBD1,CASSSIFGTGERYTIYF,TGTGCCAGCAGCTCGATTTTCGGGACAGGGGAACGATACACCATATATTTT
NA,13,TRBJ2-7,TRBV28,TRBD1,CASSFDRGPEQYF,TGTGCCAGCAGTTTCGACAGGGGGCCCGAGCAGTACTTC
NA,16,TRBJ2-3,TRBV7-9,TRBD1,CASSLEPGQGRDTQYF,TGTGCCAGCAGCTTAGAACCGGGACAGGGTAGGGATACGCAGTATTTT
once,15,TRBJ2-3,TRBV14,TRBD2,CASSKLAGITDTQYF,TGTGCCAGCAGCAAACTAGCGGGGATCACAGATACGCAGTATTTT
NA,14,TRBJ2-2,TRBV10-2,NA,CASMSILEVGELFF,TGCGCCAGCATGTCAATTCTAGAGGTCGGGGAGCTGTTTTTT
NA,15,TRBJ2-7,TRBV7-9,NA,CASSLDSGFSYEQYF,TGTGCCAGCAGCTTAGACTCGGGGTTTTCCTACGAGCAGTACTTC
NA,14,TRBJ1-2,TRBV27,NA,CASSSSTRNYGYTF,TGTGCCAGCAGTTCCTCGACAAGGAACTATGGCTACACCTTC
NA,16,TRBJ2-1,TRBV11-2,TRBD2,CASSLMVAGIYNEQFF,TGTGCCAGCAGCTTGATGGTAGCGGGGATCTACAATGAGCAGTTCTTC
NA,16,TRBJ2-7,TRBV30,TRBD1,CAWSRQARTGAYEQYF,TGTGCCTGGAGTCGCCAGGCCCGGACAGGGGCCTACGAGCAGTACTTC
NA,13,TRBJ1-2,TRBV29-1,NA,CSVSQGRDYGYTF,TGCAGCGTTTCCCAGGGAAGGGACTATGGCTACACCTTC
NA,15,TRBJ2-1,TRBV23-1,NA,CASTGVRGPNNEQFF,TGCGCCAGCACCGGGGTGCGGGGGCCCAACAATGAGCAGTTCTTC
NA,13,TRBJ1-2,TRBV27,NA,CASSFGEGYGYTF,TGTGCCAGCAGTTTTGGGGAGGGCTATGGCTACACCTTC
NA,15,TRBJ2-7,TRBV5-1,TRBD2,CASSRLAGISYEQYF,TGCGCCAGCAGCCGACTAGCGGGGATTTCCTACGAGCAGTACTTC
few,16,TRBJ2-1,TRBV3-1/TRBV3-2,NA,CASSLRFGGPRNEQFF,TGTGCCAGCAGCCTCCGTTTCGGGGGGCCCCGGAATGAGCAGTTCTTC
NA,15,TRBJ1-5,TRBV7-2,NA,CASSLDGGGGQPQHF,TGTGCCAGCAGCTTAGATGGGGGAGGAGGTCAGCCCCAGCATTTT
NA,11,TRBJ1-1,TRBV10-3,NA,CATTANTEAFF,TGTGCCACCACAGCGAACACTGAAGCTTTCTTT
NA,16,TRBJ1-5,TRBV5-1,TRBD1,CASSFSWTGGFQPQHF,TGCGCCAGCAGCTTCTCCTGGACAGGGGGCTTTCAGCCCCAGCATTTT
NA,14,TRBJ2-3,TRBV7-8,NA,CASSLGPEVGERYF,TGTGCCAGCAGCTTAGGCCCGGAGGTGGGCGAACGGTATTTT